The 10 T cell receptor beta chains given below trace back to one sample, sequenced in a study of T cell responses to AZD1222 COVID-19 vaccine. Assay: immunoSEQ multiplex PCR; the TCRdb copy retains only in-frame clones and omits some. The repertoire holds about 170,000 clones, with around 88% as singletons. The sequencing used peripheral blood, collected 28 days after the second AZD1222 dose. The receptor set was obtained from an adult who received the AZD1222 COVID-19 vaccine.

The chain joins TRBV11-3 to TRBJ2-3; 12 bases match TRBD2. V shed 4 bases, J shed 4 bases, and the junction held 3 bases outside the gene matches. Germline lookup yields CDR1 SGHNT and CDR2 YENEEA. This CDR3 is 15 amino acids long. The CDR3 sequence is CASSSSGGAADTQYF. The CDR3 nucleotides are TGTGCCAGCAGCTCTAGCGGGGGGGCTGCAGATACGCAGTATTTT.

V gene TRBV7-9 combines with J gene TRBJ1-2, with D unresolved. Deletions cut 5 bases from V and 4 bases from J, with 17 bases between. In germline, CDR1 is SEHNR, CDR2 FQNEAQ (reference sequence). The CDR3 spans 15 residues. The CDR3 reads CASSPDLWRSYGYTF. DNA of the CDR3: TGTGCCAGCAGCCCTGATCTGTGGCGGAGCTATGGCTACACCTTC.

This chain connects TRBV11-2 to TRBJ2-7; D unclear. V shed 2 bases and J shed 0 bases, with 11 bases lying between them. Germline CDR1 SGHAT, CDR2 FQNNGV. CDR3 length: 15 amino acids. This chain's CDR3 is CASSLQGLPSYEQYF. CDR3 coding DNA: TGTGCCAGCAGCTTACAAGGCCTTCCCTCCTACGAGCAGTACTTC.

This clone is a singleton in its sample. V gene TRBV6-5 combines with J gene TRBJ1-1, with D unresolved. Germline V gives CDR1 MNHEY, CDR2 SVGAGI. CDR3 length: 14 residues. V lost 8 bases to trimming and J lost 6 bases, with 19 bases between them. In DNA form, the CDR3 reads TGTGCCAGCTGCCGGGTCCAGGAGTTAGCTGAAGCTTTCTTT. Protein sequence: CASCRVQELAEAFF.

A few counts support this clone. The chain is built from TRBV21-1 and TRBJ1-4; TRBD1 was called by the table and not checked on the DNA. TRBV21-1 is a listed pseudogene. The CDR3 has 17 residues. The DNA of the CDR3 is TGTGCCAGCAGCAGGTTGGGGCCGCGTCGGACTAATGAAAAACTGTTTTTT. Its protein is CASSRLGPRRTNEKLFF.

The J gene is TRBJ1-6, the V gene TRBV27, with D maybe TRBD1 (6 bases). Trimming pared 0 bases from V and 9 bases from J, leaving 12 bases between. The CDR3 is made up of 15 amino acids. The V gene's germline CDR1 is MNHEY and CDR2 SMNVEV (reference sequence). The CDR3 bases are TGTGCCAGCAGTTTATCGGCAGGGGTAGGTTCACCCCTCCACTTT. Translating it yields CASSLSAGVGSPLHF.

This clone has just a few counts. The chain is built from TRBV19 and TRBJ1-2; no clear D gene. Germline loops: CDR1 LNHDA, CDR2 SQIVND (reference sequence). CDR3 size: 11 residues. Between the trimmed V and J ends, which lost 3 bases and 6 bases, there was a span of 5 bases. The CDR3 DNA follows: TGTGCCAGTAGTATTAGGGATGGCTACACCTTC. Protein sequence: CASSIRDGYTF.

The chain uses TRBV5-4 and TRBJ1-2, with no clear D. Germline lookup yields CDR1 SGHNT and CDR2 YYREEE (reference sequence). Trimming cost V 2 bases and J 4 bases, with 15 bases left between them. The CDR3 extends over 15 amino acids. The CDR3 region is CASSFQDFPSYGYTF. CDR3 sequence (DNA): TGTGCCAGCAGCTTTCAGGACTTCCCTTCCTATGGCTACACCTTC.

Concerning this clone: Other DNA sequences within the sample encode an identical CDR3. The J gene is TRBJ2-3, the V gene TRBV5-1; D call uncertain. The length of the CDR3 is 13 residues. Per germline, CDR1 SGHRS and CDR2 YFSETQ. Trimming took 0 bases from V and 2 from J, leaving 4 bases between them. Here the CDR3 reads CASSLDSTDTQYF. The CDR3 DNA follows: TGCGCCAGCAGCTTGGACTCCACAGATACGCAGTATTTT.

This clone was seen just once. This rearrangement joins TRBV21-1 to TRBJ2-1; the D segment call TRBD2 is taken from the table without a DNA check. TRBV21-1 is a pseudogene. The CDR3 length is 18 residues. The CDR3 sequence: CASSSLKGGTSGPNEQFF. The CDR3 region has the DNA TGTGCCAGCAGCAGCCTCAAGGGTGGGACTAGCGGTCCCAATGAGCAGTTCTTC.